This T cell receptor beta chain appears in the sequencing data of a study of blood T cells in healthy people across ages. The extraction recovered at least 5 micrograms of total RNA per sample. Through a sample-barcoded 5' primer and a J-beta primer mix, a second PCR was run for roughly 7 to 11 cycles. A template-switch adaptor with 12 random nucleotides tagged each cDNA molecule. TCRdb processed the 5' RACE reads anew with MiXCR; each CDR3 protein has one entry. Among about 800,000 distinct CDR3 sequences listed, about 25% were seen once. This same sample was also taken into another study, of T cells of mothers and their children. That study adds: Extracted RNA, in its entirety, went into cDNA synthesis at roughly 1.5 ug per 15 ul. Sequencing got over 9.5 million TCR beta CDR3 reads from each mother and roughly 3 million from each child.

Sequenced input: blood. The TCR originated in a boy between 10 and 17 years old in good health.

The DNA of the CDR3 is TGTGCCAGCGGGGGGAGGGAATATGAAAAACTGTTTTTT. It codes for CASGGREYEKLFF. V gene TRBV2 combines with J gene TRBJ1-4; weak D call: TRBD1 (5 bases). The CDR3 runs 13 residues. From germline, CDR1 is SNHLY and CDR2 FYNNEI. V shed 8 bases and J shed 6 bases, with 13 bases lying between them.